This T cell receptor beta chain was profiled in a study of blood T cell repertoires in COVID-19. Study-level information: The United States, Italy and Spain provided the acute and convalescent COVID-19 samples. PBMCs, B-cell-depleted T cells, or T cells provided the cDNA or gDNA that made up the material.

Authors' processing steps: Amplification of reference gene primers provided the estimated nucleated cell counts. Sequenced by immunoSEQ multiplex PCR; TCRdb stores in-frame clones only, minus some. The V and J calls and clone size come from that table; D and trimming were worked out from the DNA. The repertoire holds 150,000 to 200,000 clones, about 80% seen once, with approximately 7.8% in the top ten. CDR1 and CDR2 from the germline V gene are MGHRA and YSYEKL. This CDR3 is 14 amino acids long. V was shortened by 1 base and J by 3 bases, with 9 bases between the two germline ends. Seattle patients were enrolled during active infection and followed longitudinally.

Sequenced material: peripheral blood. The gene calls are TRBV4-1 and TRBJ1-2; no clear D. This clonotype was obtained from a woman aged 55-69 years with COVID-19, enrolled during active disease. The CDR3 bases are TGCGCCAGCAGCCAAGGTAACAGTGACTATGGCTACACCTTC. Translating gives CASSQGNSDYGYTF.